This TCR beta chain comes out of a study of T cells expressing NK-cell markers. Study-wide results and limits: No clear determination of HCMV specificity was made for expanded NKG2C+ T cell clones. These clonotypes, the leaders elsewhere, also led the CD3+CD56-NKG2C+ fraction in a few donors.

Following a re-call of the 5' RACE reads, TCRdb has one entry per CDR3 protein and lacks DNA. This listing includes about 260,000 distinct CDR3 sequences. On this clonotype itself: Its specificity is not known.

Germline V gene lookup returns CDR1 MNHNS and CDR2 SASEGT. This CDR3 region has 14 residues. The source material was blood T cells: a sorted CD56 or NKG2C T cell subset, CD4+ or CD8+ T cells, or bulk PBMC T cells (not recorded which). This sequence was found in a man aged 18 to 29 in good health. V usage is TRBV6-1 and J usage is TRBJ2-7; TCRdb names TRBD1, which stays unverified in the absence of DNA. This CDR3 reads CASSGIARDHEQYF.